Shown below are 9 T cell receptor beta chains from a single sample sequenced in a study of blood T cells in healthy people across ages. The second PCR ran about 7 to 12 cycles with a sample-barcoded 5' primer and J-beta primers. From the 5' RACE reads, TCRdb called clonotypes with MiXCR, one entry per CDR3 protein. The table lists roughly 730,000 distinct CDR3 sequences, more than 50% of them singletons. Sample: blood. These receptors all come from a man aged 40-55 years in good health.

This sequence joins TRBV20-1 and TRBJ2-7; 11 bases align to TRBD1. CDR1 DFQATT and CDR2 SNEGSKA come from the germline V gene (reference sequence). This CDR3 contains 14 residues. Trimming removed 5 bases from V and 5 bases from J; junction bases left unmatched: 8. CDR3 nucleotide sequence: TGCAGTGCTGAGTTCGGACAGGGGGCTGACGAGCAGTACTTC. Translated: CSAEFGQGADEQYF.

V and J are TRBV6-5 and TRBJ2-1; D is undetermined. The V and J ends lost 2 bases and 15 bases respectively, with 32 bases between them. Germline values: CDR1 MNHEY, CDR2 SVGAGI. The CDR3 extends over 18 amino acids. CDR3 coding DNA: TGTGCCAGCAGTTACCCTTCCCGAGTTGGGGTATTTACGGAGACCCGGTTCTTC. Protein: CASSYPSRVGVFTETRFF.

The CDR3 DNA reads TGCAGTGCGGGAGGGCGCGGGAGGCTGTCCTACGAGCAGTACTTC. Translating gives CSAGGRGRLSYEQYF. This chain joins TRBV20-1 and TRBJ2-7; 8 positions match TRBD2. Per germline, CDR1 DFQATT and CDR2 SNEGSKA (reference sequence). CDR3 length: 15 amino acids. Unmatched junction bases numbered 11, after V lost 6 bases and J lost 1 base.

V usage is TRBV11-3 and J usage is TRBJ1-1; 7 bases are shared with TRBD1. Germline V CDR1 and CDR2: SGHNT, YENEEA. This CDR3 spans 15 amino acids. V lost 3 bases to trimming and J lost 5 bases; unmatched junction nucleotides: 9. CDR3 nucleotides: TGTGCCAGCAGCTTGGGGGACAGTCTTGAGACTGAAGCTTTCTTT. Translated, it gives CASSLGDSLETEAFF.

This chain uses TRBV5-1 with TRBJ2-4; 7 positions match TRBD2. Gene TRBJ2-5 matches the end of the DNA better, so the J call may be wrong. This CDR3 is 15 amino acids long. The germline V gene has CDR1 SGHRS and CDR2 YFSETQ. CDR3 sequence: CASSLSWGGQETQYF. CDR3 in DNA: TGCGCCAGCAGCTTGAGTTGGGGGGGCCAAGAGACCCAGTACTTC.

The V call is TRBV4-1, the J call TRBJ2-5; TRBD1 might be the D (6 bases). The J call may be wrong; the DNA end is better matched by TRBJ2-7. Per germline, CDR1 MGHRA and CDR2 YSYEKL. The CDR3 has 12 amino acids. As DNA, the CDR3 is TGCGCCAGCAGCCCCGGGACAATCGAGCAGTACTTC. Residues: CASSPGTIEQYF.

The chain has TRBV6-2 or TRBV6-3 and TRBJ2-3; no firm D call. V lost 4 bases and J lost 4, with 15 bases in between. The length of the CDR3 is 15 residues. CDR1 and CDR2 from the germline V gene are MNHEY and SVGEGT. As DNA, the CDR3 is TGTGCCAGCAGTTCCGCCCTATATGGCCCAGATACGCAGTATTTT. It codes for CASSSALYGPDTQYF.

This clonotype was seen a few times. The chain employs TRBV28 and TRBJ2-1; the match to TRBD2 covers 9 bases. V dropped 3 bases and J dropped 12; count of bases not matched to a gene: 9. This CDR3 comprises 14 residues. Per the germline V gene, CDR1 is MDHEN and CDR2 is SYDVKM. The CDR3 bases are TGTGCCAGCAGTTTTAGCGGGAGAATCATTGCGCAGTTCTTC. Translating it yields CASSFSGRIIAQFF.

The chain carries TRBV15 and TRBJ1-2; D not resolved. Germline assignment: CDR1 LNHNV and CDR2 YYDKDF (reference sequence). The CDR3 consists of 15 residues. V was cut by 2 bases and J by 1 base, with 11 bases left in between. The CDR3 bases are TGTGCCACCAGCAGACCCGGGGTAGATAACTATGGCTACACCTTC. It translates to CATSRPGVDNYGYTF.